Following are 19 T cell receptor beta chains from one sample sequenced in a study of control samples from healthy donors and cancer patients. Profiling relied on immunoSEQ multiplex PCR, and the TCRdb table lists in-frame clones only, not all of them. Of fewer than 200,000 clones in the sample, around 89% were seen once. Specimen: blood. The source is a woman in her fifties or sixties in good health.

This sequence joins TRBV30 and TRBJ1-2, with no clear D. Trimming removed 0 bases from V and 8 bases from J, with 13 bases in between. The CDR3 runs to 13 residues. Germline V gene lookup returns CDR1 GTSNPN and CDR2 SVGIG (reference sequence). Written as DNA, the CDR3 is TGTGCCTGGAGTGTAAGATTGGCCTACGGCTACACCTTC. This encodes CAWSVRLAYGYTF.

The chain couples TRBV9 to TRBJ1-5; D perhaps matches TRBD1 (6 bases). The V gene's germline CDR1 is SGDLS and CDR2 YYNGEE. The CDR3 has 15 amino acids. Trimming left V 0 bases short and J 5 bases short, with 12 bases between. CDR3: CASSVEPGAHQPQHF. The CDR3, as DNA: TGTGCCAGCAGCGTAGAGCCAGGGGCCCATCAGCCCCAGCATTTT.

This clone has a single count. The CDR3, as DNA: TGTGCCAGCAGTTTAGGGACAGCCTCTGGAAACACCATATATTTT. Its protein is CASSLGTASGNTIYF. V gene TRBV28 combines with J gene TRBJ1-3, with 7 positions matching TRBD1. The CDR3 totals 15 residues. CDR1 MDHEN and CDR2 SYDVKM come from the germline V gene. Trimming at V came to 2 bases and at J to 0 bases, leaving 1 base not matched to a gene.

This clone turned up a few times. This chain connects TRBV5-4 to TRBJ2-3; 8 bases map to TRBD2. There are 15 residues in the CDR3. V was pared by 4 bases and J by 0 bases, with 4 bases of the junction left unmatched. The germline V gene has CDR1 SGHNT and CDR2 YYREEE (reference sequence). The CDR3 spells CASSQGLGSTDTQYF. The CDR3 coding sequence is TGTGCCAGCAGCCAGGGACTAGGTAGCACAGATACGCAGTATTTT. The full variable domain, its missing parts supplied by reference TRBV5-4 and TRBJ2-3, is ETGVTQSPTHLIKTRGQQVTLRCSSQSGHNTVSWYQQALGQGPQFIFQYYREEENGRGNFPPRFSGLQFPNYSSELNVNALELDDSALYLCASSQGLGSTDTQYFGPGTRLTVL.

This chain links TRBV30 with TRBJ1-4; D is ambiguous. The CDR3 is 13 amino acids. V was cut by 3 bases and J by 3 bases, with 8 bases left in between. From germline, CDR1 is GTSNPN and CDR2 SVGIG (reference sequence). The CDR3, as DNA: TGTGCCTGGAGCTCCGGACCTAATGAAAAACTGTTTTTT. Residues: CAWSSGPNEKLFF.

This clone was counted between two and nine times. This chain uses TRBV7-6 with TRBJ1-6; D remains unclear. The CDR3 is made up of 14 amino acids. Trimming left V 8 bases short and J 7 bases short, with 15 bases between. CDR1 and CDR2 from the germline V gene are SGHVS and FNYEAQ. CDR3 in DNA: TGTGCCAGCGCCGCCGATGGGGAAAATTCACCCCTCCACTTT. Amino acids: CASAADGENSPLHF.

The chain has TRBV28 and TRBJ1-2; D not certain. Germline V gives CDR1 MDHEN, CDR2 SYDVKM. The CDR3 extends over 14 amino acids. Trimming stripped 2 bases from V and 5 bases from J, with 12 bases between. This CDR3 is CASSLPLGPYGYTF. The CDR3 DNA reads TGTGCCAGCAGTTTACCTCTCGGCCCTTATGGCTACACCTTC.

The chain uses TRBV7-8 and TRBJ2-3; D is unresolved. Trimming stripped 5 bases from V and 5 bases from J, with 8 bases between. The germline V gene encodes CDR1 SGHVS and CDR2 FQNEAQ. The CDR3 runs to 12 residues. Written as DNA, the CDR3 is TGTGCCAGCAGCCCGGCCGAAGATACGCAGTATTTT. It encodes CASSPAEDTQYF.

V and J are TRBV10-3 and TRBJ1-1; TRBD1 is a possible D gene (6 bases). The CDR3 is made up of 14 amino acids. CDR1 ENHRY and CDR2 SYGVKD come from the germline V gene. V lost 6 bases, J lost 3 bases, and 14 bases lay in between. The CDR3 region has the DNA TGTGCCATCAGCGCCGGGGGGGCTGACACTGAAGCTTTCTTT. Protein sequence: CAISAGGADTEAFF.

This chain uses TRBV7-2 with TRBJ2-1; D is unclear. This CDR3 region has 13 residues. Germline V gene data show CDR1 as SGHTA and CDR2 as FQGNSA. Trimming shortened V by 5 bases and J by 9 bases, and 14 bases separated the two germline ends. The CDR3 sequence is CASSRLRVVEQFF. As DNA, the CDR3 is TGTGCCAGCAGCCGCCTCCGTGTGGTTGAGCAGTTCTTC.

This clone was seen a single time. The chain combines TRBV30 with TRBJ2-1; 9 nucleotides line up with TRBD1. The CDR3 extends over 15 amino acids. The junction had 3 bases not matched to a gene; V was cut back by 0 bases and J by 3 bases. CDR1 and CDR2 (germline): GTSNPN, SVGIG (reference sequence). DNA for the CDR3: TGTGCCTGGAGTGTTTGGGGACAGGGCTACAATGAGCAGTTCTTC. Amino acid sequence: CAWSVWGQGYNEQFF.

Only one count was recorded for this clone. The rearrangement uses TRBV2 and TRBJ2-7, with 7 bases lining up with TRBD2. CDR1 is SNHLY, CDR2 FYNNEI, per germline. V was clipped by 7 bases and J by 6 bases; unmatched bases: 6. This CDR3 comprises 12 residues. The CDR3 DNA follows: TGTGCCAGCAAGATACTAGCGACCGAGCAGTACTTC. This encodes CASKILATEQYF.

This clone was observed a single time. A read error may produce the germline difference seen at one junction end. V is TRBV5-4 and J is TRBJ2-4; 7 bases are a match to TRBD2. CDR3 length: 12 amino acids. Germline CDR1 and CDR2: SGHNT and YYREEE (reference sequence). The CDR3 DNA follows: TGTGCCAGCAGCTTCGGCGGGGGACCTGTCGACTTC. Encoded protein: CASSFGGGPVDF. Drawing the rest from reference TRBV5-4 and TRBJ2-4, the complete variable domain is ETGVTQSPTHLIKTRGQQVTLRCSSQSGHNTVSWYQQALGQGPQFIFQYYREEENGRGNFPPRFSGLQFPNYSSELNVNALELDDSALYLCASSFGGGPVDFGAGTRLSVL.

This clone was detected only once. V gene TRBV7-3 combines with J gene TRBJ2-2; no reliable D call. The ends were cut back, 5 bases at V and 0 bases at J, with 4 bases in the middle. The CDR3 has 13 amino acids. Germline CDR1 is SGHTA and CDR2 is FQGTGA. The CDR3 nucleotides read TGTGCCAGCAGCGGAACGAACACCGGGGAGCTGTTTTTT. Amino acids: CASSGTNTGELFF. The full variable domain, its missing parts supplied by reference TRBV7-3 and TRBJ2-2, is GAGVSQTPSNKVTEKGKYVELRCDPISGHTALYWYRQSLGQGPEFLIYFQGTGAADDSGLPNDRFFAVRPEGSVSTLKIQRTERGDSAVYLCASSGTNTGELFFGEGSRLTVL.

The chain links TRBV9 to TRBJ1-2, with 8 bases fitting TRBD1. The CDR3 is 15 amino acids. CDR1 is SGDLS, CDR2 YYNGEE, per germline. The junction had 13 bases not matched to a gene; V was cut back by 4 bases and J by 8 bases. CDR3 sequence: CASSPPGGTGGGYTF. The CDR3 bases are TGTGCCAGCAGCCCCCCGGGCGGGACAGGAGGCGGCTACACCTTC.

CDR3 residues: CSVEPGGNYGYTF. The DNA of the CDR3 is TGCAGCGTTGAACCGGGCGGTAACTATGGCTACACCTTC. This chain connects TRBV29-1 to TRBJ1-2; D gene uncertain. The CDR3 contains 13 residues. In germline, CDR1 is SQVTM, CDR2 ANQGSEA. V was cut by 2 bases and J by 1 base, with 8 bases left in between.

The rearrangement uses TRBV18 and TRBJ2-3, with D possibly matching TRBD2 (6 bases). The CDR3 is 11 amino acids. Germline CDR1 KGHSH, CDR2 LQKENI. Trimming left V 4 bases short and J 8 bases short, with 7 bases between. The CDR3 region has the DNA TGTGCCAGCTCACAGGGAGGTACGCAGTATTTT. Translated: CASSQGGTQYF. The complete variable domain, with remaining parts taken from reference TRBV18 and TRBJ2-3, reads NAGVMQNPRHLVRRRGQEARLRCSPMKGHSHVYWYRQLPEEGLKFMVYLQKENIIDESGMPKERFSAEFPKEGPSILRIQQVVRGDSAAYFCASSQGGTQYFGPGTRLTVL.

This sequence joins TRBV27 and TRBJ2-2; 9 bases align to TRBD2. Germline V CDR1 and CDR2: MNHEY, SMNVEV (reference sequence). V shed 1 base and J 6 bases; nucleotides not matched to a gene: 6. The CDR3 runs to 16 residues. The CDR3 reads CASSLYPAGGSGELFF. For the CDR3, the DNA is TGTGCCAGCAGTTTATATCCAGCGGGAGGTTCCGGGGAGCTGTTTTTT.

V usage is TRBV24-1 and J usage is TRBJ2-3; D call uncertain. Between the trimmed V and J ends, which lost 8 bases and 1 base, there was a span of 9 bases. This CDR3 is 13 amino acids long. Germline V gene sequence: CDR1 KGHDR, CDR2 SFDVKD. As DNA, the CDR3 is TGTGCCACCAACGGACCAGGCACAGATACGCAGTATTTT. Translation gives CATNGPGTDTQYF.